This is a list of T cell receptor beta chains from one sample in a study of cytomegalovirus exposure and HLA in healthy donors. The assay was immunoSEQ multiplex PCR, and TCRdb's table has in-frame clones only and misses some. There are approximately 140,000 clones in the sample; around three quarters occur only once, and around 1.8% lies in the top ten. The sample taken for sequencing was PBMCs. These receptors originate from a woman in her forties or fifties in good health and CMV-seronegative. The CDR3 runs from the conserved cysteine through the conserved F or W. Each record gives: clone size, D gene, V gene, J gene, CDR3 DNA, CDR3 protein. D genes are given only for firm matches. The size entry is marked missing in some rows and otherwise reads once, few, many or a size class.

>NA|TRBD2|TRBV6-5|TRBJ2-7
TGTGCCAGCAGTTACTCAGGGCGGGAGTATCTCTACGAGCAGTACTTC
CASSYSGREYLYEQYF
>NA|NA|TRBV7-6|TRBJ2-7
TGTGCCAGCAGCATAGCCGGGACACTCGAGCAGTACTTC
CASSIAGTLEQYF
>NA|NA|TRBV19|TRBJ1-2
TGTTGCAGTAGTATGGCGGTTAACTACACCTTC
CCSSMAVNYTF
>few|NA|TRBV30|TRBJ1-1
TGTGCCTGGAATCCCCGTAACACTGAAGCTTTCTTT
CAWNPRNTEAFF
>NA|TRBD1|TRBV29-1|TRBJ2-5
TGCAGCGTTAGGGACAGGGCCGGGGAGACCCAGTACTTC
CSVRDRAGETQYF
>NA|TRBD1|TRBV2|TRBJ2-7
TGTGCCAGCAGCGGGACAGGGTACTCCTACGAGCAGTACTTC
CASSGTGYSYEQYF
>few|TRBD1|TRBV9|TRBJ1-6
TGTGCCAGCAGCGTGTCCGGGACAGGGGGCTGGAATTCACCCCTCCACTTT
CASSVSGTGGWNSPLHF
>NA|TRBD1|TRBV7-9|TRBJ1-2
TGTGCCAGCAGCCCCCCCGGGACAGTTCAGGATCGCTACACCTTC
CASSPPGTVQDRYTF
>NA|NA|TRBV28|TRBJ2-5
TGTGCCAGCAATCCCCCCGCGGCAGAGACCCAGTACTTC
CASNPPAAETQYF
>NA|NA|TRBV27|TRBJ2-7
TGTGCCAGCAGTTCGGACATAGGAGCCTACGAGCAGTACTTC
CASSSDIGAYEQYF
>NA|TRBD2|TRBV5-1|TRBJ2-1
TGCGCCAGCAGCTTCACCGGGAGGGCCGGTTTTGAGCAGTTCTTC
CASSFTGRAGFEQFF
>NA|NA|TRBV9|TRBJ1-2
TGTGCCAGCAGCGTAGCGAGTGGCGGCTCCTATGGCTACACCTTC
CASSVASGGSYGYTF
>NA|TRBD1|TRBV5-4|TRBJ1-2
TGTGCCAGCAGCCGGAGAAGGGACAGTATCTATGGCTACACCTTC
CASSRRRDSIYGYTF
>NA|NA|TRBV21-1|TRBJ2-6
TGTGCCAGCGACCGACCTGTACAGGGGAAATCTGGGGCCAACGTCCTGACTTTC
CASDRPVQGKSGANVLTF
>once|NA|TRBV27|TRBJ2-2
TGTGCCAGCAAGAGGATTAATCCCGGGGAGCTGTTTTTT
CASKRINPGELFF
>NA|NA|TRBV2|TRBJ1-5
TGTGCCAGCAGTGTAGGTGCAGGGATTGCGCCCCAGCATTTT
CASSVGAGIAPQHF
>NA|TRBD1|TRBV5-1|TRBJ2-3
TGCGCCAGCAGCACCGGGACAGGGAGGGAAGATACGCAGTATTTT
CASSTGTGREDTQYF
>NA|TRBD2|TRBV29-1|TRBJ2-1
TGCAGCGCTCAAACTAGCGGGTTTGAGCAGTTCTTC
CSAQTSGFEQFF
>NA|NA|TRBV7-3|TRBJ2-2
TGTGCCAGCAGCCCCTCGCCTAGAGCGAACACCGGGGAGCTGTTTTTT
CASSPSPRANTGELFF
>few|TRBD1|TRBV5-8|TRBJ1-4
TGTGCCAGCAGCTTGGCCGGGACAGGAGGGGGTGATGAAAAACTGTTTTTT
CASSLAGTGGGDEKLFF
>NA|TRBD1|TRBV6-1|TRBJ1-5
TGTGCCAGCAGTGCCCGGGACAGGGGCAATCAGCCCCAGCATTTT
CASSARDRGNQPQHF
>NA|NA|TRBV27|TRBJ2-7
TGTGCCAGCAGTTTATCGCAAGGAGGGGCCGAGCAGTACTTC
CASSLSQGGAEQYF
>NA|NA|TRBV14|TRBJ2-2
TGTGCCAGCAGCGAAACAGGGATCGATGTGTCCGGGGAGCTGTTTTTT
CASSETGIDVSGELFF
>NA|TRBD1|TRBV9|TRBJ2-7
TGTGCCAGCAGCGGACGTACCGGGACAGGGGGCTACGAGCAGTACTTC
CASSGRTGTGGYEQYF
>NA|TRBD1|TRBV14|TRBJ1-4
TGTGCCAGCAGCCCGGACAGGGTCGTGGATGAAAAACTGTTTTTT
CASSPDRVVDEKLFF
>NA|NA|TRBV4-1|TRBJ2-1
TGCGCCAGCAGCCAAGCGATGACGGGAGCTGAGCAGTTCTTC
CASSQAMTGAEQFF
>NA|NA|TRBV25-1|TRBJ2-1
TGTGCCAGCAGTGGGGCAGGGTTAAATGAGCAGTTCTTC
CASSGAGLNEQFF
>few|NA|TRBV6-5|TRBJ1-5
TGTGCCAGCGCCCGGGGAGGCAATCAGCCCCAGCATTTT
CASARGGNQPQHF
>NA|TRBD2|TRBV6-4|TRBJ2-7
TGTGCCAGCAGACCCCGGGGGGCCTACGAGCAGTACTTC
CASRPRGAYEQYF
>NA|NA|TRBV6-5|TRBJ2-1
TGTGCCAGCATCGACTTCGTTTACAATGAGCAGTTCTTC
CASIDFVYNEQFF
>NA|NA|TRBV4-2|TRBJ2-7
TGTGCCAGCAGCCAAGCGGACCAGGGATTCGAGCAGTACTTC
CASSQADQGFEQYF
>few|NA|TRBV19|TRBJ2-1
TGTGCCAGTAGTATAGATCTCCGAAGCTTTGCGCAGTTCTTC
CASSIDLRSFAQFF
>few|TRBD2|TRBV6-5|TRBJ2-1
TGTGCCAGCAGGGCTAGCGGGAACAATGAGCAGTTCTTC
CASRASGNNEQFF
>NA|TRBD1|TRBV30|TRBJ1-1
TGTGCCTGCAATCCACTCAGGGGGATGAACACTGAAGCTTTCTTT
CACNPLRGMNTEAFF
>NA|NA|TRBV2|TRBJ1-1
TGTGCCAGCACAATCGAACGGGTCAACACTGAAGCTTTCTTT
CASTIERVNTEAFF
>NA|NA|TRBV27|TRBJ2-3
TGTGCCAGCCACGACCCGGGGGACACGCAGTATTTT
CASHDPGDTQYF
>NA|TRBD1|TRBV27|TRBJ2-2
TGTGCCAGCAGCCCCATGACAGGGGGCTATTTCACCGGGGAGCTGTTTTTT
CASSPMTGGYFTGELFF
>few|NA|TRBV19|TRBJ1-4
TGTGCCAGTATGGGCCCGAAAACAACTAATGAAAAACTGTTTTTT
CASMGPKTTNEKLFF
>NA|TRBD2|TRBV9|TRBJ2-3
TGTGCCAGCAGCCTTCGGACTAGCGGGAGTGGAGATACGCAGTATTTT
CASSLRTSGSGDTQYF
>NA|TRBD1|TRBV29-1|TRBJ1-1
TGCAGCGTTGGAAAAGGGGGCGGCTCGGGGACTGAAGCTTTCTTT
CSVGKGGGSGTEAFF
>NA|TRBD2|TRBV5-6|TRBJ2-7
TGTGCCACCGCGCCGACTAGCGGGAGGGGTATTGGTGCCTACGAGCAGTACTTC
CATAPTSGRGIGAYEQYF
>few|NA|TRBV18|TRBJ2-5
TGTGCCAGCTCACCCCCGTCCCAAGAGACCCAGTACTTC
CASSPPSQETQYF
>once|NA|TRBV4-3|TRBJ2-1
TGCGCCAGCAGCCAAGCAAGGGGGGGTGAGCAGTTCTTC
CASSQARGGEQFF
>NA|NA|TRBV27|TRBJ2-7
TGTGCCAGCAGTTTTGGCCAGTCCTACGAGCAGTACTTC
CASSFGQSYEQYF